The 21 T cell receptor beta chains reported below all come from one sample, sequenced in a study of T-cell reconstitution after alpha-beta-depleted transplantation in children (dated by TCRdb to 2016 to 2018). Receptor libraries were prepared by PCR. TCRdb shows the sequencer as Illumina HiSeq 2500. To normalize quantification of the TCRbeta repertoire, the TCR libraries were built with molecular barcoding that relied on unique molecular identifiers. TCRdb reprocessed the public reads (quality trimming at Q25 with fastp, clone calling with MiXCR) and kept in-frame beta chains. For every CDR3 protein sequence, its rows merge into one entry that carries the most common genes and DNA. This sample gives a few hundred thousand distinct CDR3 sequences in total; roughly 7% of them show up just once. Jointly, the top ten make up about 5.5% of the sample. The treatment or condition tag for this specimen amounts to: allogeneic hematopoietic cell transplantation with graft depleted of TCRalphabeta T cells and CD19 B cells.

Sequenced material: PBMCs, taken before TCRalphabeta/CD19-depleted stem cell transplant. All receptors derive from a boy aged 2-15 years with acute lymphoblastic leukemia, due to receive a stem cell transplant.

J is TRBJ1-2 and V is TRBV28; D remains unclear. The CDR3 loop spans 13 amino acids. Germline CDR1 is MDHEN and CDR2 is SYDVKM. V lost 6 bases, J lost 1 base, and 9 bases lay in between. The CDR3 loop reads CASRRESNYGYTF. For the CDR3, the DNA is TGTGCCAGCAGACGGGAGAGTAACTATGGCTACACCTTC.

This clonotype was detected ten times or more. CDR3 sequence (DNA): TGCAGTGCTAGATCCGGGACTAGCCTTTCCACAGATACGCAGTATTTT. Translation gives CSARSGTSLSTDTQYF. The rearrangement joins TRBV20-1 to TRBJ2-3, with TRBD2 identical over 9 bases. J lost 2 bases, V lost 2 bases, and 8 bases had no gene match. Germline V gene sequence: CDR1 DFQATT, CDR2 SNEGSKA (reference sequence). This CDR3 region has 16 residues.

A few counts support this clonotype. This chain joins TRBV7-9 and TRBJ2-2; D might be TRBD1 (6 bases). Germline CDR1 SEHNR, CDR2 FQNEAQ (reference sequence). Trimming pared 4 bases from V and 3 bases from J, leaving 15 bases between. The CDR3 consists of 16 residues. CDR3 protein: CASSSPARQDTGELFF. For the CDR3, the DNA is TGTGCCAGCAGCTCCCCGGCGCGACAGGACACCGGGGAGCTGTTTTTT.

In its sample, this clonotype was seen many times. The chain has TRBV27 and TRBJ2-7, with 7 bases that match TRBD1. V lost 7 bases and J lost 0; bases outside the gene matches: 0. Germline V CDR1 and CDR2: MNHEY, SMNVEV (reference sequence). CDR3 length: 12 amino acids. CDR3 residues: CASKGASYEQYF. DNA of the CDR3: TGTGCCAGCAAGGGGGCCTCCTACGAGCAGTACTTC.

This clonotype has more than one count but fewer than ten. This chain uses TRBV29-1 with TRBJ2-1, with TRBD1 matching over 10 bases. Germline-derived CDR1 and CDR2 are SQVTM and ANQGSEA. J gave up 4 bases and V 1 base, and 1 base lay outside the gene matches. The CDR3 is 14 residues long. The CDR3 DNA sequence: TGCAGCGTTGAAGGGACAGGGGGGTACAATGAGCAGTTCTTC. As protein: CSVEGTGGYNEQFF.

The sample holds a few counts of this clonotype. The rearrangement uses TRBV7-6 and TRBJ2-3, with 15 nucleotides matching TRBD2. There are 18 residues in the CDR3. The V gene's germline CDR1 is SGHVS and CDR2 FNYEAQ. V shed 6 bases and J 0 bases; nucleotides not matched to a gene: 7. This CDR3 reads CASSYGLAGGPSTDTQYF. The CDR3 DNA reads as TGTGCCAGCAGTTACGGACTAGCGGGAGGGCCAAGCACAGATACGCAGTATTTT.

This clonotype was counted many times. V is TRBV25-1 and J is TRBJ2-5; 7 bases match TRBD1. The CDR3 length is 14 residues. Germline V CDR1 and CDR2: MGHDK, SYGVNS. The ends lost 3 bases at V and 5 bases at J; junction bases unmatched: 6. The CDR3 sequence: CASSEATGMETQYF. The DNA for the CDR3 is TGTGCCAGCAGTGAGGCGACAGGGATGGAGACCCAGTACTTC. Full variable domain (outside the CDR3, taken from reference TRBV25-1 and TRBJ2-5): EADIYQTPRYLVIGTGKKITLECSQTMGHDKMYWYQQDPGMELHLIHYSYGVNSTEKGDLSSESTVSRIRTEHFPLTLESARPSHTSQYLCASSEATGMETQYFGPGTRLLVL.

This clonotype was found many times. The chain employs TRBV7-2 and TRBJ2-3, with a tentative D call TRBD2 (6 bases). This CDR3 comprises 17 residues. Deletions cut 1 base from V and 1 base from J, with 15 bases between. CDR1 and CDR2 (germline): SGHTA, FQGNSA. CDR3 amino acids: CASSLVVAGMGTDTQYF. As DNA, the CDR3 is TGTGCCAGCAGCTTAGTTGTGGCGGGGATGGGCACAGATACGCAGTATTTT.

The sample holds many counts of this clonotype. J is TRBJ1-5 and V is TRBV12-3 or TRBV12-4, with TRBD1 identical over 7 bases. The CDR3 is 13 residues long. The trim removed 6 bases at V and 2 bases at J, leaving 1 base unmatched. CDR3 DNA sequence: TGTGCCAGCAGAGACAGGGGCAATCAGCCCCAGCATTTT. Translated, it gives CASRDRGNQPQHF.

Many counts were recorded for this clonotype. This sequence joins TRBV28 and TRBJ1-1; 7 bases are a match to TRBD1. V shed 0 bases and J 4 bases; nucleotides not matched to a gene: 5. Per the germline V gene, CDR1 is MDHEN and CDR2 is SYDVKM. The length of the CDR3 is 15 residues. Here the CDR3 reads CASSLWAGGSTEAFF. The CDR3 DNA follows: TGTGCCAGCAGTTTATGGGCAGGGGGGAGCACTGAAGCTTTCTTT. The complete variable domain, with remaining parts taken from reference TRBV28 and TRBJ1-1, reads DVKVTQSSRYLVKRTGEKVFLECVQDMDHENMFWYRQDPGLGLRLIYFSYDVKMKEKGDIPEGYSVSREKKERFSLILESASTNQTSMYLCASSLWAGGSTEAFFGQGTRLTVV.

This clonotype showed up just a few times. The rearrangement links TRBV4-3 to TRBJ2-1; 11 bases agree with TRBD2. The V and J ends lost 2 bases and 6 bases, in that order; junction bases with no gene match: 3. In germline, CDR1 is LGHNA, CDR2 YSLEER. There are 15 residues in the CDR3. CDR3 in amino acids: CASSQSLAGGNEQFF. CDR3 sequence (DNA): TGCGCCAGCAGCCAATCGCTAGCGGGAGGCAATGAGCAGTTCTTC.

J is TRBJ2-7 and V is TRBV11-1; TRBD1 aligns across 8 bases. The CDR3 sequence is 16 residues long. After removal of 0 bases from V and 5 bases from J, the junction contained 9 bases not matched to a gene. Looked up from germline, CDR1 is SGHAT and CDR2 is FQDESV (reference sequence). The CDR3 protein is CASSLAGTGKDNEQYF. DNA for the CDR3: TGTGCCAGCAGCTTAGCCGGGACAGGAAAAGACAACGAGCAGTACTTC.

The sample holds many counts of this clonotype. The CDR3 DNA is TGTGCCAGCAGAACGACAGGGCGTAATACGCAGTATTTT. It specifies CASRTTGRNTQYF. V gene TRBV11-2 combines with J gene TRBJ2-3; 7 bases are a match to TRBD1. J was trimmed by 7 bases and V by 6 bases; bases with no gene match: 7. The CDR3 length is 13 residues. Germline CDR1 is SGHAT and CDR2 is FQNNGV.

This clonotype was observed at least ten times. The chain couples TRBV29-1 to TRBJ2-7, with D perhaps TRBD2 (6 bases). The V and J ends lost 3 bases and 3 bases respectively, with 9 bases between them. The germline CDR1 and CDR2 sequences are SQVTM and ANQGSEA. The length of the CDR3 is 12 residues. The CDR3 coding sequence is TGCAGCGTTGAGTTCGGGAGCTACGAGCAGTACTTC. Its translation is CSVEFGSYEQYF.

There are many counts of this clonotype. The rearrangement joins TRBV7-9 to TRBJ2-7; TRBD2 agrees at 7 bases. The CDR3 is 15 amino acids. V shed 1 base, J shed 4 bases, and the junction held 7 bases outside the gene matches. CDR1 and CDR2 (germline): SEHNR, FQNEAQ (reference sequence). CDR3 nucleotide sequence: TGTGCCAGCAGCTTAGTGGGGAGCGGGGTTTACGAGCAGTACTTC. Translated, it gives CASSLVGSGVYEQYF.

This clonotype was recorded a few times. V usage is TRBV20-1 and J usage is TRBJ1-1; D ambiguous. The length of the CDR3 is 11 residues. Germline assignment: CDR1 DFQATT and CDR2 SNEGSKA (reference sequence). V was shortened by 4 bases and J by 8 bases, with 11 bases between the two germline ends. The CDR3 nucleotides read TGCAGTGCTACTGGACGGACGGAAGCTTTCTTT. It specifies CSATGRTEAFF.

This clonotype was recorded at least ten times. The chain carries TRBV11-3 and TRBJ2-1, with D perhaps matching TRBD2 (6 bases). This CDR3 spans 16 amino acids. The germline gives CDR1 SGHNT, CDR2 YENEEA. Trimming shortened V by 5 bases and J by 6 bases, and 20 bases separated the two germline ends. In DNA, the CDR3 is TGTGCCAGCAGCCAGAAGCTAGGGACGCGGGGCAATGAGCAGTTCTTC. Protein: CASSQKLGTRGNEQFF.

This clonotype has ten or more counts. The V gene is TRBV12-3 or TRBV12-4, the J gene TRBJ2-1; D call uncertain. V lost 7 bases and J lost 5, with 9 bases in between. There are 12 residues in the CDR3. In DNA, the CDR3 is TGTGCCAGCACCAAACGGGACAATGAGCAGTTCTTC. Its protein is CASTKRDNEQFF.

This clonotype was seen only a few times. The V and J genes are TRBV20-1 and TRBJ1-1; the D gene is possibly TRBD1 (5 bases). The length of the CDR3 is 15 residues. The germline V gene has CDR1 DFQATT and CDR2 SNEGSKA (reference sequence). V was shortened by 3 bases and J by 1 base, with 15 bases between the two germline ends. The CDR3 DNA is TGCAGTGCTAGCGCGGCAGGGTCTGGGAACACTGAAGCTTTCTTT. This translates into CSASAAGSGNTEAFF.

This chain uses TRBV28 with TRBJ2-5; D ambiguous. The CDR3 sequence is 15 residues long. CDR1 is MDHEN and CDR2 is SYDVKM in the germline V gene. V was pared by 8 bases and J by 0 bases, with 16 bases between. Here the CDR3 DNA reads TGTGCCAGCCGGAGAGGTCAGCTACACCAAGAGACCCAGTACTTC. Its translation: CASRRGQLHQETQYF.

This clonotype was observed many times. J is TRBJ2-1 and V is TRBV5-4; D gene ambiguous. CDR1 and CDR2 (germline): SGHNT, YYREEE (reference sequence). V lost 0 bases, J lost 6 bases, and 4 bases lay in between. The CDR3 covers 12 residues. The CDR3 coding sequence is TGTGCCAGCAGCTTGGATAGCAATGAGCAGTTCTTC. It is translated as CASSLDSNEQFF.